This T cell receptor (beta chain) was captured in a study of Ad26.COV2.S vaccination and SARS-CoV-2 variants. Profiled with immunoSEQ multiplex PCR; TCRdb holds only in-frame clones, not every one. The data show hundreds of thousands of clones, about 86% seen once. The CDR3 totals 13 residues. V was shortened by 0 bases and J by 3 bases, with 6 bases between the two germline ends. Per germline, CDR1 SGHDN and CDR2 FVKESK. Specified treatment: over 15 received Ad26.COV2.S at low or high dose, single or two shots; about 5 received placebo; per-sample allocation not given. Samples were taken on day 63 after the first vaccine or placebo injection.

The origin of this receptor is a person between 18 and 65 years old who received the Ad26.COV2.S COVID-19 vaccine or a placebo. Sequences were derived from peripheral blood, sampled in a trial of Ad26.COV2.S vaccine versus placebo. The chain employs TRBV14 and TRBJ2-7, with no clear D. The CDR3 protein is CASSQDSFYEQYF. CDR3 nucleotide sequence: TGTGCCAGCAGCCAAGACAGCTTCTACGAGCAGTACTTC.